This entry features one TCR beta chain sequence. What it recognizes is unknown. The entry originates in a study of cytomegalovirus exposure and HLA in healthy donors. Regarding the study as a whole: Later work associated fewer than 20,000 TCR beta sequences with HLA alleles at 0.05 false discovery rate.

PCR employed 60 Vbeta and 13 Jbeta primers. Some clones are missing from TCRdb's copy, which holds only in-frame ones; the method was immunoSEQ multiplex PCR. The table lists more than 95,000 clones, approximately 69% of them singletons, with approximately 10% in the top ten. In germline, CDR1 is MNHEY, CDR2 SMNVEV (reference sequence). The ends lost 1 base at V and 4 bases at J; junction bases unmatched: 12. The CDR3 covers 17 residues. V is TRBV27 and J is TRBJ1-1, with 7 bases aligning to TRBD1. Sequenced material: PBMCs. The sequence came from a woman aged 45-60 years in good health and CMV-seropositive. The CDR3 coding sequence is TGTGCCAGCAGTTTATTTTTGGCAGGGGGATCTCCCACTGAAGCTTTCTTT. Encoded protein: CASSLFLAGGSPTEAFF.